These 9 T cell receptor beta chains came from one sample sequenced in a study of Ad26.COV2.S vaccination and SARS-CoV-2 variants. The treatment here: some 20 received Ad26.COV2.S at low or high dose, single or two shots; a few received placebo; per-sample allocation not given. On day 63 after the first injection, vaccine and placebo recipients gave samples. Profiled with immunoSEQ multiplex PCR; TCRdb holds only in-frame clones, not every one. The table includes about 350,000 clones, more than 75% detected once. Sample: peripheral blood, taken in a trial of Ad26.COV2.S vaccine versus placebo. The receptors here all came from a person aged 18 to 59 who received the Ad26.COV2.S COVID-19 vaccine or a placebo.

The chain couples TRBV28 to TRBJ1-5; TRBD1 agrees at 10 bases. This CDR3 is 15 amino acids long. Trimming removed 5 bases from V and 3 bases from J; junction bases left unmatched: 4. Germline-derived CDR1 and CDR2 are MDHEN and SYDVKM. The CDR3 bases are TGTGCCAGCAGTCGGACAGGGGGGATCAATCAGCCCCAGCATTTT. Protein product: CASSRTGGINQPQHF.

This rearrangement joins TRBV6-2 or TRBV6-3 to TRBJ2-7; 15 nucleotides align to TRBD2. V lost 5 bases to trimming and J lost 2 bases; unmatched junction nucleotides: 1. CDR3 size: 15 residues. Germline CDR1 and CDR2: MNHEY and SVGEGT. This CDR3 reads CASSRTSGGAYEQYF. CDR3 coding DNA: TGTGCCAGCAGTCGGACTAGCGGGGGGGCCTACGAGCAGTACTTC.

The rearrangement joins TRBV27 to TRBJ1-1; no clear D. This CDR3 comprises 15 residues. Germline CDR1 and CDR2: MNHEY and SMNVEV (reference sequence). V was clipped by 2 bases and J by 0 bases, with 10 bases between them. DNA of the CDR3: TGTGCCAGCAGTTTACTACAGAGCCTGAACACTGAAGCTTTCTTT. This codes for CASSLLQSLNTEAFF.

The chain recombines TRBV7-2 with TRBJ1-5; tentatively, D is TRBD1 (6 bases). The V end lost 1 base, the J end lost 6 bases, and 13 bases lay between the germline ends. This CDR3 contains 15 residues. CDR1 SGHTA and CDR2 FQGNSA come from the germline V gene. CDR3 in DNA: TGTGCCAGCAGCTTAGTGCTTCAGGGGACTCAGCCCCAGCATTTT. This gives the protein CASSLVLQGTQPQHF. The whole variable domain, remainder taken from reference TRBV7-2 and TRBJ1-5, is GAGVSQSPSNKVTEKGKDVELRCDPISGHTALYWYRQSLGQGLEFLIYFQGNSAPDKSGLPSDRFSAERTGGSVSTLTIQRTQQEDSAVYLCASSLVLQGTQPQHFGDGTRLSIL.

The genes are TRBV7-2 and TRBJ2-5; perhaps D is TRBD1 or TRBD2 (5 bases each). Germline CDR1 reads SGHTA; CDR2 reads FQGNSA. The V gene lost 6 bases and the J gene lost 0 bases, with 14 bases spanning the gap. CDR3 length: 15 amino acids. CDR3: CASSRGGVYQETQYF. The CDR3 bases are TGTGCCAGCAGTCGGGGCGGAGTGTACCAAGAGACCCAGTACTTC.

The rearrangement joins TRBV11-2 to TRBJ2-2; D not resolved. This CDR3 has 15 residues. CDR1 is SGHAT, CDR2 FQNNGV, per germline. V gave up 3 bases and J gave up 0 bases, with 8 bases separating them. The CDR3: CASSFYGANTGELFF. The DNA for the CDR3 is TGTGCCAGCAGCTTCTATGGAGCGAACACCGGGGAGCTGTTTTTT.

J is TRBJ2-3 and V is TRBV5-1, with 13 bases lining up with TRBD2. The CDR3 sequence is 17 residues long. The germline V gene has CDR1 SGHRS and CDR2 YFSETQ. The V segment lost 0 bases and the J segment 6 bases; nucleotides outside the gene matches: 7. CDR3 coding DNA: TGCGCCAGCAGCTTGGCCATGACTAGCGGGAGGTTGGATACGCAGTATTTT. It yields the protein CASSLAMTSGRLDTQYF.

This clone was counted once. Written as DNA, the CDR3 is TGTGCCAGCATTTTCGGACCCGAGCAGTACTTC. It specifies CASIFGPEQYF. This chain joins TRBV6-5 and TRBJ2-7; D is undetermined. The CDR3 covers 11 residues. Germline CDR1 MNHEY, CDR2 SVGAGI. V was pared by 7 bases and J by 6 bases, with 10 bases between.

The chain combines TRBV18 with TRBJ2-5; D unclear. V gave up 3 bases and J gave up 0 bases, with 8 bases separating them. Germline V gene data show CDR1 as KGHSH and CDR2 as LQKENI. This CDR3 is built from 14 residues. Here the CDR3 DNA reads TGTGCCAGCTCACCGAGTACCGACCAAGAGACCCAGTACTTC. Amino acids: CASSPSTDQETQYF.